This TCR beta chain was sequenced during a study of T-cell memory formation after mild COVID-19. Study-wide results and caveats: Clones that got smaller from day 15 to 85 had even CD4/CD8, while clones growing later tipped toward CD4+.

TCRdb reanalysed the 5' RACE reads using MiXCR and keeps one entry per CDR3 protein. The table has approximately 450,000 distinct CDR3 sequences, 15% to 20% seen once; the top ten hold more than 9%. For this clonotype: The antigen remains undetermined.

V dropped 9 bases and J dropped 4 bases, with 26 bases sitting between them. CDR3 size: 17 residues. Germline lookup yields CDR1 MNHEY and CDR2 SVGAGI. The chain couples TRBV6-5 to TRBJ2-3, with D perhaps TRBD2 (6 bases). The sequence came from an adult woman who had mild COVID-19 (a few samples of this study predate the infection). Cell type and time point are not known. Sequencing used PBMCs or a T cell subset sorted from them (not recorded which). Here the CDR3 DNA reads TGTGCCAGTAGATCTGGGGTAAGCGGGTGGGGCCCAGATACGCAGTATTTT. As protein: CASRSGVSGWGPDTQYF.